A selection of T cell receptor beta chains follows, all from one sample in a study of control samples from healthy donors and cancer patients. Measured with immunoSEQ multiplex PCR; TCRdb has only the in-frame clones, and not every one. Among approximately 69,000 clones listed, approximately 90% were seen once. The sample comprised PBMCs. These receptors all come from a man between 60 and 75 years old with colorectal cancer. CDR3s include the opening cysteine and the closing phenylalanine or tryptophan. A D gene is named only where the DNA matches it firmly. Clone size is given for some rows only: seen once, a few or many times, or a class if the clone is expanded.

- | 16 | - | TRBJ2-5 | TRBV6-2/TRBV6-3 | CASSYSSGGGQETQYF | TGTGCCAGCAGTTACTCGTCCGGGGGCGGCCAAGAGACCCAGTACTTC
- | 13 | - | TRBJ1-2 | TRBV2 | CAQLDGSSYGYTF | TGTGCCCAGCTTGATGGCAGTAGCTATGGCTACACCTTC
- | 15 | TRBD2 | TRBJ2-1 | TRBV5-8 | CASSLEGLGNNEQFF | TGTGCCAGCAGCTTGGAAGGACTAGGAAACAATGAGCAGTTCTTC
once | 17 | - | TRBJ2-5 | TRBV19 | CASSMRRGGGAQETQYF | TGTGCCAGTAGTATGAGGCGGGGAGGGGGGGCCCAAGAGACCCAGTACTTC
few | 15 | - | TRBJ2-3 | TRBV18 | CASSFGMKGADTQYF | TGTGCCAGCTCCTTTGGGATGAAAGGTGCAGATACGCAGTATTTT
- | 10 | - | TRBJ1-1 | TRBV4-1 | CASRHTEAFF | TGCGCCAGCAGGCACACTGAAGCTTTCTTT
- | 15 | TRBD2 | TRBJ2-2 | TRBV5-4 | CASSLGLADTGELFF | TGTGCCAGCAGCTTGGGACTAGCTGACACCGGGGAGCTGTTTTTT
- | 16 | TRBD2 | TRBJ2-1 | TRBV27 | CASRTLGGGSYNEQFF | TGTGCCAGCAGAACATTGGGCGGGGGCTCCTACAATGAGCAGTTCTTC
- | 13 | - | TRBJ2-5 | TRBV18 | CASSPRQKETQYF | TGTGCCAGCTCACCAAGGCAGAAAGAGACCCAGTACTTC
- | 13 | - | TRBJ1-3 | TRBV5-1 | CASSGQGGNTIYF | TGCGCCAGCAGCGGCCAGGGTGGAAACACCATATATTTT
- | 14 | - | TRBJ1-2 | TRBV3-1/TRBV3-2 | CASAQQTSRYGYTF | TGTGCCAGCGCCCAACAGACTTCACGGTATGGCTACACCTTC
- | 15 | TRBD1 | TRBJ2-5 | TRBV28 | CASSLTGFLEETQYF | TGTGCCAGCAGTTTGACAGGGTTTTTGGAAGAGACCCAGTACTTC
- | 16 | TRBD2 | TRBJ2-1 | TRBV9 | CASSPRHGTSGPEQFF | TGTGCCAGCAGCCCCCGGCACGGGACTAGCGGACCTGAGCAGTTCTTC
few | 13 | TRBD1 | TRBJ1-1 | TRBV7-9 | CASSSGTGSEAFF | TGTGCCAGCAGCTCCGGGACAGGGAGTGAAGCTTTCTTT
- | 14 | TRBD1 | TRBJ1-1 | TRBV2 | CASRGQGRNTEAFF | TGTGCCAGCAGGGGACAGGGCCGGAACACTGAAGCTTTCTTT
- | 14 | - | TRBJ1-2 | TRBV7-9 | CASSPGPSNYGYTF | TGTGCCAGCAGCCCTGGACCTTCGAACTATGGCTACACCTTC
few | 12 | - | TRBJ2-7 | TRBV2 | CASNEGSYEQYF | TGTGCCAGCAACGAGGGTTCCTACGAGCAGTACTTC
- | 16 | - | TRBJ2-3 | TRBV3-1/TRBV3-2 | CASSPPPAWASHTQYF | TGTGCCAGCAGCCCCCCCCCAGCGTGGGCCAGTCATACGCAGTATTTT
- | 15 | TRBD1 | TRBJ2-7 | TRBV6-6 | CASSPPGTGGGEQYF | TGTGCCAGCAGCCCCCCCGGGACAGGGGGTGGAGAGCAGTACTTC
- | 13 | - | TRBJ2-2 | TRBV30 | CAWSPQGAGELFF | TGTGCCTGGAGTCCCCAAGGGGCCGGGGAGCTGTTTTTT
once | 13 | - | TRBJ1-5 | TRBV5-1 | CASSLGDNQPQHF | TGCGCCAGCAGCTTGGGAGACAATCAGCCCCAGCATTTT
- | 13 | - | TRBJ1-1 | TRBV28 | CASTLGGNTEAFF | TGTGCCAGCACCTTAGGGGGGAACACTGAAGCTTTCTTT
once | 13 | TRBD1 | TRBJ2-4 | TRBV19 | CASSPRTGDIQYF | TGTGCCAGTAGTCCCCGGACAGGGGACATTCAGTACTTC
- | 12 | - | TRBJ1-3 | TRBV6-5 | CASRGSGNTIYF | TGTGCCAGCAGGGGATCTGGAAACACCATATATTTT
- | 16 | TRBD2 | TRBJ2-7 | TRBV11-3 | CASSLGFSGRNYEQYF | TGTGCCAGCAGCTTAGGTTTCAGCGGGAGAAACTACGAGCAGTACTTC
- | 14 | TRBD2 | TRBJ2-5 | TRBV24-1 | CATSDLKSGGTQYF | TGTGCCACCAGTGATTTGAAGAGCGGGGGGACCCAGTACTTC
- | 21 | TRBD2 | TRBJ2-7 | TRBV6-2/TRBV6-3 | CASSSTDPGLAGGPNSYEQYF | TGTGCCAGCAGTTCAACGGATCCGGGACTAGCGGGGGGCCCCAACTCCTACGAGCAGTACTTC
- | 16 | TRBD2 | TRBJ2-7 | TRBV3-1/TRBV3-2 | CASSRGDGGSSYEQYF | TGTGCCAGCAGCCGAGGGGACGGGGGGAGCTCCTACGAGCAGTACTTC
- | 14 | - | TRBJ2-2 | TRBV18 | CASSPRVGTGELFF | TGTGCCAGCTCACCACGGGTAGGGACCGGGGAGCTGTTTTTT
once | 13 | - | TRBJ1-4 | TRBV10-2 | CATAPQGGEKLFF | TGCGCCACTGCGCCCCAGGGAGGCGAAAAACTGTTTTTT
- | 14 | TRBD1 | TRBJ1-2 | TRBV7-9 | CASSSTGGSYGYTF | TGTGCCAGCAGCTCTACAGGGGGCTCCTATGGCTACACCTTC
- | 11 | - | TRBJ2-2 | TRBV18 | CASLDTGELFF | TGTGCCAGCCTGGACACCGGGGAGCTGTTTTTT
- | 15 | - | TRBJ2-2 | TRBV6-2/TRBV6-3 | CASSSGLANTGELFF | TGTGCCAGCAGTAGCGGACTCGCGAACACCGGGGAGCTGTTTTTT
- | 15 | TRBD2 | TRBJ2-1 | TRBV2 | CASNPLASGSNEQFF | TGTGCCAGCAACCCCTTGGCTAGCGGAAGCAATGAGCAGTTCTTC
- | 17 | - | TRBJ2-3 | TRBV7-3 | CASSLGGGPSPTDTQYF | TGTGCCAGCAGCTTAGGGGGGGGCCCTTCCCCCACAGATACGCAGTATTTT
- | 15 | - | TRBJ2-1 | TRBV5-5 | CASSPAGSSYNEQFF | TGTGCCAGCAGCCCCGCTGGGAGCTCCTACAATGAGCAGTTCTTC
- | 14 | - | TRBJ1-6 | TRBV6-5 | CASIPTGHQGPLHF | TGTGCCAGCATCCCAACGGGACACCAGGGGCCCCTCCACTTT
- | 11 | - | TRBJ1-3 | TRBV12-5 | CASGGTYTIYF | TGTGCTAGTGGTGGAACTTACACCATATATTTT
- | 13 | - | TRBJ1-5 | TRBV12-3/TRBV12-4 | CASSLRGGQPQHF | TGTGCCAGCAGTTTGCGGGGGGGTCAGCCCCAGCATTTT
once | 13 | - | TRBJ2-5 | TRBV6-5 | CASNPPGQETQYF | TGTGCCAGCAACCCCCCGGGACAAGAGACCCAGTACTTC
- | 13 | - | TRBJ2-5 | TRBV5-4 | CASSPGGQETQYF | TGTGCCAGCAGCCCGGGTGGTCAAGAGACCCAGTACTTC
- | 16 | TRBD2 | TRBJ2-3 | TRBV9 | CASSVEAGVTTDTQYF | TGTGCCAGCAGCGTAGAAGCGGGGGTTACCACAGATACGCAGTATTTT
- | 14 | - | TRBJ2-3 | TRBV6-2/TRBV6-3 | CASSYSSRTDTQYF | TGTGCCAGCAGTTACTCGAGCCGCACAGATACGCAGTATTTT
- | 14 | TRBD1 | TRBJ1-4 | TRBV6-5 | CASAPGQGYEKLFF | TGTGCCAGCGCCCCGGGACAGGGTTATGAAAAACTGTTTTTT